Following are 10 T cell receptor beta chains from one sample sequenced in a study of blood T cell repertoires in COVID-19. Sequencing used immunoSEQ multiplex PCR; TCRdb keeps in-frame clones, though not all of them. The data contain roughly 300,000 clones, 90% of them singletons. The sample comprised peripheral blood. The source of these receptors is a woman aged 25 to 39 with COVID-19, enrolled during active disease.

The J gene is TRBJ2-7, the V gene TRBV5-1, with D possibly TRBD1 on 5 matching bases. The length of the CDR3 is 14 residues. From germline, CDR1 is SGHRS and CDR2 YFSETQ. With 0 bases removed from V and 0 bases from J, the gap between germline ends came to 7 bases. CDR3 DNA: TGCGCCAGCAGCTTGGACAGGCTCTCCTACGAGCAGTACTTC. Translated, it gives CASSLDRLSYEQYF. Looking up the rest from reference TRBV5-1 and TRBJ2-7 gives the full variable domain: KAGVTQTPRYLIKTRGQQVTLSCSPISGHRSVSWYQQTPGQGLQFLFEYFSETQRNKGNFPGRFSGRQFSNSRSEMNVSTLELGDSALYLCASSLDRLSYEQYFGPGTRLTVT.

The chain has TRBV11-3 and TRBJ2-3; a weak D match, TRBD1 (6 bases). The length of the CDR3 is 13 residues. Germline V gives CDR1 SGHNT, CDR2 YENEEA. The ends were cut back, 8 bases at V and 6 bases at J, with 15 bases in the middle. This chain's CDR3 is CASQGFADDTQYF. The CDR3 coding sequence is TGTGCCAGCCAGGGGTTTGCGGACGATACGCAGTATTTT.

This chain links TRBV5-1 with TRBJ1-6, with D possibly TRBD1 on 5 matching bases. The CDR3 has 18 amino acids. The germline V gene encodes CDR1 SGHRS and CDR2 YFSETQ. V was trimmed by 4 bases and J by 0 bases, leaving 17 bases between them. The chain's CDR3 is CASSGSQQASSYNSPLHF. The CDR3 bases are TGCGCCAGCAGCGGATCCCAACAGGCGAGCTCCTATAATTCACCCCTCCACTTT.

The chain has TRBV6-6 and TRBJ1-1, with a possible D match to TRBD1 (5 bases). CDR3 length equals 12 residues. V was cut by 8 bases and J by 4 bases, with 11 bases left in between. Per germline, CDR1 MNHNY and CDR2 SVGAGI (reference sequence). This chain's CDR3 is CASGAGITEAFF. The DNA for the CDR3 is TGTGCCAGCGGGGCAGGAATCACTGAAGCTTTCTTT.

The chain couples TRBV28 to TRBJ2-3, with unresolved D. Trimming cost V 2 bases and J 0 bases, with 9 bases left between them. Germline CDR1 is MDHEN and CDR2 is SYDVKM. The CDR3 extends over 15 amino acids. CDR3 nucleotides: TGTGCCAGCAGTTTACGTTTAACTAGCACAGATACGCAGTATTTT. Encoded protein: CASSLRLTSTDTQYF.

V and J are TRBV2 and TRBJ2-7; 10 nucleotides agree with TRBD1. After removal of 7 bases from V and 3 bases from J, the junction contained 6 bases not matched to a gene. This CDR3 is 14 amino acids long. Germline values: CDR1 SNHLY, CDR2 FYNNEI. Written as DNA, the CDR3 is TGTGCCAGCAAAGCGACAGGGGGCGTCTACGAGCAGTACTTC. Translating it yields CASKATGGVYEQYF.

The chain employs TRBV7-2 and TRBJ2-3, with 12 bases lining up with TRBD2. Germline V gene data show CDR1 as SGHTA and CDR2 as FQGNSA. The CDR3 is made up of 16 amino acids. V lost 3 bases, J lost 4 bases, and 5 bases stayed unmatched. The CDR3 sequence: CASSFRLAGASDTQYF. CDR3 nucleotides: TGTGCCAGCAGCTTTAGACTAGCGGGGGCGTCAGATACGCAGTATTTT.

The V gene is TRBV5-1, the J gene TRBJ2-2; 10 positions match TRBD1. The CDR3 loop spans 17 amino acids. J gave up 4 bases and V 0 bases, and 6 bases lay outside the gene matches. Germline V gene data show CDR1 as SGHRS and CDR2 as YFSETQ. In nucleotides, the CDR3 is TGCGCCAGCAGCTTGGGGGACAGGGGCCCGGCCACCGGGGAGCTGTTTTTT. It is translated as CASSLGDRGPATGELFF.

The CDR3 DNA reads as TGTGCCACTTCCCAGGGGGGAGCACTCCTTGAAGCTTTCTTT. Its protein product is CATSQGGALLEAFF. The rearrangement uses TRBV19 and TRBJ1-1; 7 bases fit TRBD1. This CDR3 is built from 14 residues. CDR1 and CDR2 from the germline V gene are LNHDA and SQIVND (reference sequence). V lost 10 bases, J lost 7 bases, and 15 bases stayed unmatched.

The V and J genes are TRBV7-9 and TRBJ1-4, with 9 nucleotides matching TRBD1. V trimming: 11 bases; J trimming: 8 bases; junction bases outside the gene matches: 9. This CDR3 region has 13 residues. CDR1 and CDR2 (germline): SEHNR, FQNEAQ (reference sequence). CDR3 in DNA: TGTGCCTGGGGGACAGGGCTTGACGAAAAACTGTTTTTT. This gives the protein CAWGTGLDEKLFF.